This T cell receptor (beta chain) was recorded in a study of lymphopenia after photon versus proton radiotherapy. General observations from the study: Proton therapy kept repertoires fairly stable, unlike photons, which gained effector/memory cells. Survival link was tested only in deceased patients; proton benefit remains a possibility.

Assay used: immunoSEQ multiplex PCR; TCRdb lists only in-frame clones, some missing. The repertoire holds tens of thousands of clones, with approximately 92% as singletons. Germline V CDR1 and CDR2: SGHRS, YFSETQ. The ends were cut back, 2 bases at V and 0 bases at J, with 6 bases in the middle. The CDR3 contains 13 residues. Note on this clone: The antigen remains undetermined.

The chain joins TRBV5-1 to TRBJ2-7; D gene uncertain. This receptor was identified in a middle-aged woman with cholangiocarcinoma. Material: peripheral blood, obtained from a patient treated with photon-based radiotherapy. This CDR3 reads CASSFGYSYEQYF. The CDR3 DNA sequence: TGCGCCAGCAGCTTTGGTTACTCCTACGAGCAGTACTTC.